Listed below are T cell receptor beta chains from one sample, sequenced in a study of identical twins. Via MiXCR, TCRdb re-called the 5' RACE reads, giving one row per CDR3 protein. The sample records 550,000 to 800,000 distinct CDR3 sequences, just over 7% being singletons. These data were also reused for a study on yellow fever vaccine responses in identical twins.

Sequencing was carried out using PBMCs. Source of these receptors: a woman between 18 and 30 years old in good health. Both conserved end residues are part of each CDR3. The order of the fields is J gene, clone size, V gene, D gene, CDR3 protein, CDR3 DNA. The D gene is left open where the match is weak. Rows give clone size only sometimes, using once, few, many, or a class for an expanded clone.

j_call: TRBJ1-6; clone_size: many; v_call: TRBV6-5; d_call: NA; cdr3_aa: CASSYSRQGPLHF; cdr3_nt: TGTGCCAGCAGTTATTCCCGGCAAGGACCCCTCCACTTT
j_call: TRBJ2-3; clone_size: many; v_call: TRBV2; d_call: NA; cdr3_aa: CARGKESDTQYF; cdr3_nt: TGTGCCAGGGGGAAGGAGTCAGATACGCAGTATTTT
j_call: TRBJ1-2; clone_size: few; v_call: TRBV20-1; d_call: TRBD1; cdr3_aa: CSATGQGGIGIGGYTF; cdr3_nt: TGCAGTGCTACCGGACAGGGCGGCATCGGCATAGGTGGCTACACCTTC
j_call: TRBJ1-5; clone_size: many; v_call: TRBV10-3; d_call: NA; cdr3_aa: CAISAPNQPQHF; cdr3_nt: TGTGCCATCAGTGCCCCAAATCAGCCCCAGCATTTT
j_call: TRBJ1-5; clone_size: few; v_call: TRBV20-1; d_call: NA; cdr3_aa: CSARGVSGQPQHF; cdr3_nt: TGCAGTGCTAGGGGGGTATCGGGTCAGCCCCAGCATTTT
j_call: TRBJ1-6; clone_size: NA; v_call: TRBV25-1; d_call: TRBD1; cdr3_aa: CASSEYDPRGPLHF; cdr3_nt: TGTGCCAGCAGTGAATACGACCCCAGGGGGCCCCTCCACTTT
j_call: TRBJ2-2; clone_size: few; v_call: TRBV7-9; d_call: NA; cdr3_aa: CASSDNPGELFF; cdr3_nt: TGTGCCAGCAGCGACAACCCCGGGGAGCTGTTTTTT
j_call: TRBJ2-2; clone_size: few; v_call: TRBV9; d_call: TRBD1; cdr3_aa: CASRTTGASNTGELFF; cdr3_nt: TGTGCCAGCAGAACGACAGGGGCCTCGAACACCGGGGAGCTGTTTTTT
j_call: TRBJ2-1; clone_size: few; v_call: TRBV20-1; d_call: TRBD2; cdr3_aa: CSARDGSSSGRESYNEQFF; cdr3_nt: TGCAGTGCTAGAGATGGTTCCTCGAGCGGGAGGGAATCCTACAATGAGCAGTTCTTC
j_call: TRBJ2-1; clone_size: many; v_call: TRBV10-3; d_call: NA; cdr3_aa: CAISEPLLSGSSYNEQFF; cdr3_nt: TGTGCCATCAGTGAGCCCCTATTAAGCGGATCCTCCTACAATGAGCAGTTCTTC
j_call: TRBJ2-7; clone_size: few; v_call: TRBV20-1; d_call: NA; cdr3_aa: CSARDGTALNEQYF; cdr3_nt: TGCAGTGCTAGAGATGGGACTGCTCTAAACGAGCAGTACTTC
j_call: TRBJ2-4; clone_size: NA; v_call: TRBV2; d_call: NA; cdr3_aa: CASSHENIQYF; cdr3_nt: TGTGCCAGCAGCCATGAGAACATTCAGTACTTC
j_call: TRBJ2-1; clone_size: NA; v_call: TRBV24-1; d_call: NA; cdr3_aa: CATSDPGSSNEQFF; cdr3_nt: TGTGCCACCAGTGACCCGGGCAGCTCGAATGAGCAGTTCTTC
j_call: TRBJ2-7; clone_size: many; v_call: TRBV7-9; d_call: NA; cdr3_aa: CASSLAEITYEQYF; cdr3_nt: TGTGCCAGCAGCTTAGCGGAGATCACCTACGAGCAGTACTTC
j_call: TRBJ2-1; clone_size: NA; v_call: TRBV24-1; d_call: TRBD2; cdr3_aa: CATSDPSAGVLANEQFF; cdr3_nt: TGTGCCACCAGTGACCCCTCAGCGGGGGTGCTAGCCAATGAGCAGTTCTTC
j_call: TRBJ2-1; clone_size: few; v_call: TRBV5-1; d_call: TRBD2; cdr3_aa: CASSLAWASGFQYNEQFF; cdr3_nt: TGCGCCAGCAGCTTGGCGTGGGCTAGCGGGTTCCAATACAATGAGCAGTTCTTC
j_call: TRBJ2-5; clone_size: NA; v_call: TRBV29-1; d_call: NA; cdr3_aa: CSVVSSPQETQYF; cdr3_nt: TGCAGCGTTGTGAGTTCCCCACAAGAGACCCAGTACTTC
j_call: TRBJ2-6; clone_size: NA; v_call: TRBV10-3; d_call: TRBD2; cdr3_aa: CAITGALETSGGSGANVLTF; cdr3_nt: TGTGCCATCACCGGAGCCCTTGAGACTAGCGGGGGTTCTGGGGCCAACGTCCTGACTTTC
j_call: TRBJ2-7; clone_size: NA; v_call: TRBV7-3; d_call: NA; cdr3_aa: CASSLRDGDYEQYF; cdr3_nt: TGTGCCAGCAGCTTACGGGACGGAGACTACGAGCAGTACTTC
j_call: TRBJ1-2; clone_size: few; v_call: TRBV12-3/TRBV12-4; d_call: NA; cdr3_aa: CASSLAPYGGYTF; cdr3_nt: TGTGCCAGCAGTTTAGCACCATATGGGGGCTACACCTTC
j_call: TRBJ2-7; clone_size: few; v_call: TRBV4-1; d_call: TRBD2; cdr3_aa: CASSPGLVYEQYF; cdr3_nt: TGCGCCAGCAGCCCGGGACTAGTCTACGAGCAGTACTTC
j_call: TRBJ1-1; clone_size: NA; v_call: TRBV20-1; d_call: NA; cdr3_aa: CSARVGVNTEAFF; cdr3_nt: TGCAGTGCTAGAGTAGGGGTGAACACTGAAGCTTTCTTT
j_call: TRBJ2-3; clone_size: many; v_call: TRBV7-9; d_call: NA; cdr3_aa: CASRTDRSTDTQYF; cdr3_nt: TGTGCCAGCAGAACGGACAGAAGCACAGATACGCAGTATTTT
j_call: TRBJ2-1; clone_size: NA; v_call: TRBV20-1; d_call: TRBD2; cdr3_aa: CSASRRLAGVNEQFF; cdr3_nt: TGCAGTGCTTCCCGAAGACTAGCGGGAGTGAATGAGCAGTTCTTC
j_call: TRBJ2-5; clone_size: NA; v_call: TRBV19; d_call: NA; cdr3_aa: CASSIRGETQYF; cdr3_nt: TGTGCCAGTAGTATAAGGGGAGAGACCCAGTACTTC
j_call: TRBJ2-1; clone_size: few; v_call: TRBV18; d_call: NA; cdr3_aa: CASSPLGVSEDEQFF; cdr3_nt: TGTGCCAGCTCACCACTCGGTGTTTCAGAAGATGAGCAGTTCTTC
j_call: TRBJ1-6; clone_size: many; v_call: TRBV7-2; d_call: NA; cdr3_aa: CASSFNPGQANSPLHF; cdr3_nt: TGTGCCAGCAGCTTTAACCCGGGTCAGGCGAATTCACCCCTCCACTTT
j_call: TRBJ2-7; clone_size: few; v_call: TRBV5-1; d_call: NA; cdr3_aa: CASSLLGADEQYF; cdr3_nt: TGCGCCAGCAGCTTGCTAGGGGCCGACGAGCAGTACTTC
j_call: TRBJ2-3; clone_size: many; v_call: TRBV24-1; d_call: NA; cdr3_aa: CATSGRTHQESTDTQYF; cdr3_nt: TGTGCCACCAGTGGCCGGACACATCAAGAGAGCACAGATACGCAGTATTTT
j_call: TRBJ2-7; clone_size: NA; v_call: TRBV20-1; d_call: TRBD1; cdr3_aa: CSATDQGEPTYEQYF; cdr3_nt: TGCAGTGCTACGGACCAGGGGGAGCCAACCTACGAGCAGTACTTC
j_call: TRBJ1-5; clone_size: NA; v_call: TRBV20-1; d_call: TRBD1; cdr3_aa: CSAIPGQGNNQPQHF; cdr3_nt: TGCAGTGCTATTCCGGGACAGGGAAACAATCAGCCCCAGCATTTT
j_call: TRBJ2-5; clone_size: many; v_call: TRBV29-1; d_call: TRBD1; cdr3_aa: CSVETGTGFLETQYF; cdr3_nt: TGCAGCGTTGAAACCGGGACAGGGTTTTTAGAGACCCAGTACTTC
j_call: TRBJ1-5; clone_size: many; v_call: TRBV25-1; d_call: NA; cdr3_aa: CASSVDGQPQHF; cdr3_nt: TGTGCCAGCAGCGTAGATGGCCAGCCCCAGCATTTT
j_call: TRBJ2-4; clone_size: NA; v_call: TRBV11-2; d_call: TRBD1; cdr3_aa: CASSLDQTGSQYF; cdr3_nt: TGTGCCAGCAGCTTAGATCAGACAGGGTCTCAGTACTTC
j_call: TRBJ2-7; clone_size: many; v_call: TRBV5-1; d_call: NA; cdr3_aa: CASSLTNYEQYF; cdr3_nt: TGCGCCAGCAGCTTAACCAACTACGAGCAGTACTTC
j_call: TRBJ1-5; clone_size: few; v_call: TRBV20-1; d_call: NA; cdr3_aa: CSANRADQPQHF; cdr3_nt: TGCAGTGCAAACAGGGCCGATCAGCCCCAGCATTTT
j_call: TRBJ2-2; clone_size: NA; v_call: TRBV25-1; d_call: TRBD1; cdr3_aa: CASSGPTGGYTGELFF; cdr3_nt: TGTGCCAGCAGTGGGCCGACAGGGGGGTACACCGGGGAGCTGTTTTTT
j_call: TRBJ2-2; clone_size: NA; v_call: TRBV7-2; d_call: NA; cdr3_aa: CASYRGTGELFF; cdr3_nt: TGTGCCAGCTATCGGGGTACCGGGGAGCTGTTTTTT
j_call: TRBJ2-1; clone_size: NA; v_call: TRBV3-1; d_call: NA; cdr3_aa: CASSQDVRGNEQFF; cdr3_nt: TGTGCCAGCAGCCAAGATGTAAGGGGCAATGAGCAGTTCTTC
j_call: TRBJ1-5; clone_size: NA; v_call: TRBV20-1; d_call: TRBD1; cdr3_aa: CSAGKQGDNQPQHF; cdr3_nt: TGCAGTGCTGGGAAACAGGGGGACAATCAGCCCCAGCATTTT
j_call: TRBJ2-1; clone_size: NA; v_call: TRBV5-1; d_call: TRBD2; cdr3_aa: CASRSGGDYNEQFF; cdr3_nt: TGCGCCAGCAGAAGCGGGGGGGACTACAATGAGCAGTTCTTC
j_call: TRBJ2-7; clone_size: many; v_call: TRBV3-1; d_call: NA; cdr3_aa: CASSRSSSGIEQYF; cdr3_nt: TGTGCCAGCAGCCGGAGTAGTTCGGGGATCGAGCAGTACTTC
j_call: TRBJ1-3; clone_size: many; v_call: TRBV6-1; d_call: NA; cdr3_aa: CASSDGGAMTRNTIYF; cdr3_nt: TGTGCCAGCAGTGACGGGGGAGCCATGACCAGAAACACCATATATTTT
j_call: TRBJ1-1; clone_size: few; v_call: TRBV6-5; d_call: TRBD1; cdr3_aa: CASSYSGDRAKTEAFF; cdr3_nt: TGTGCCAGCAGTTACAGCGGGGACAGGGCGAAGACTGAAGCTTTCTTT
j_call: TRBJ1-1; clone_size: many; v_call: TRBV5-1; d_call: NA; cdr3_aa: CASSLTSTPEAFF; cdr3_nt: TGCGCCAGCAGCTTGACGTCAACCCCTGAAGCTTTCTTT
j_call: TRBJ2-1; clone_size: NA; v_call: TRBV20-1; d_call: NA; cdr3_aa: CSASPGGIFGQVNEQFF; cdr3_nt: TGCAGTGCTAGCCCCGGGGGTATATTCGGACAGGTAAATGAGCAGTTCTTC
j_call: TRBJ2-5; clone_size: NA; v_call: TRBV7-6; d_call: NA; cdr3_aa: CASSFNIQETQYF; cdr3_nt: TGTGCCAGCAGCTTTAACATCCAAGAGACCCAGTACTTC
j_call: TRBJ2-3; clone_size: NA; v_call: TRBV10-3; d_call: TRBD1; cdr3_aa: CAFGQGGTDTQYF; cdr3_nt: TGTGCCTTTGGACAGGGCGGGACAGATACGCAGTATTTT
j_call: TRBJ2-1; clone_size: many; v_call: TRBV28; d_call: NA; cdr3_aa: CASSPSVWSYNEQFF; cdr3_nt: TGTGCCAGCAGTCCCTCCGTTTGGTCCTACAATGAGCAGTTCTTC
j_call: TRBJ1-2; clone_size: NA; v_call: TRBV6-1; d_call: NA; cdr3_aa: CASRPASGWSYGYTF; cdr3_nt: TGTGCCAGCAGGCCCGCCTCAGGTTGGTCCTATGGCTACACCTTC
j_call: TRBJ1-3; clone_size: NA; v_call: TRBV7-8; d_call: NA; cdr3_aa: CASSLVVGTGNTIYF; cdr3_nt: TGTGCCAGCAGCTTAGTGGTAGGGACTGGAAACACCATATATTTT
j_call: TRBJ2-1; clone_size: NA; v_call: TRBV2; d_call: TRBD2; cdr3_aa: CASSVSGLAGVGEQFF; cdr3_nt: TGTGCCAGCAGCGTATCGGGACTAGCGGGAGTAGGAGAGCAGTTCTTC
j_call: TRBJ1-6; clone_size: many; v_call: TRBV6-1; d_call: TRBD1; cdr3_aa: CASAPSGGSNSPLHF; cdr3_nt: TGTGCCAGCGCCCCCTCAGGGGGTTCGAATTCACCCCTCCACTTT
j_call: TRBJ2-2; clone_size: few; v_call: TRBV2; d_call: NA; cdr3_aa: CASSRRTGELFF; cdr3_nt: TGTGCCAGCTCTCGGCGCACCGGGGAGCTGTTTTTT
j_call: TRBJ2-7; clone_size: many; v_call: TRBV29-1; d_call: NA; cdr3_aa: CSVEDLEGKAYEQYF; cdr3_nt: TGCAGCGTTGAAGATTTGGAGGGGAAGGCCTACGAGCAGTACTTC
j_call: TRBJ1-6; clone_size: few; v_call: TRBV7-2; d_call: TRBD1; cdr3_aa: CASSLLARTGNSPLHF; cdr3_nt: TGTGCCAGCAGCTTATTAGCGAGGACAGGAAATTCACCCCTCCACTTT
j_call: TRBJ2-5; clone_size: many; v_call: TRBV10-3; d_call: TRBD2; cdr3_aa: CAISDVEREGQLETQYF; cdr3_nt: TGTGCCATCAGTGACGTGGAGCGGGAGGGCCAGTTGGAGACCCAGTACTTC
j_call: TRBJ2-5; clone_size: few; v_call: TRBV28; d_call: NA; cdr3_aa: CASSPDGVKQETQYF; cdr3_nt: TGTGCCAGCAGCCCGGACGGGGTCAAGCAAGAGACCCAGTACTTC
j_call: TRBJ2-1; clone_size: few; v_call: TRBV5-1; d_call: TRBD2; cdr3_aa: CASSLKGPAGVKYNEQFF; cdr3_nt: TGCGCCAGCAGCTTGAAGGGCCCAGCGGGAGTGAAATACAATGAGCAGTTCTTC